This TCR beta chain stems from a study of T cell repertoires in cytomegalovirus infection. TCRdb passed the reads through MiXCR, listing each CDR3 protein once. The data show some 250,000 distinct CDR3 sequences, approximately 9.2% seen once. The CDR3 loop spans 15 amino acids. V gave up 7 bases and J gave up 3 bases, with 18 bases separating them. Germline V gives CDR1 MDHEN, CDR2 SYDVKM. This TCR was sampled from a human donor in good health (CMV status not recorded). Some clones in this sample may be carry-over from other donors' samples. The sequencing input was PBMCs. The rearrangement joins TRBV28 to TRBJ1-1; D remains unclear. CDR3 nucleotides: TGTGCCAGCACGTCCGGTTACGGGCTGCACACTGAAGCTTTCTTT. It yields the protein CASTSGYGLHTEAFF.